This TCR beta chain was retrieved from a study of T cell responses to AZD1222 COVID-19 vaccine. Study-level background: Second-dose intervals of approximately 4 or approximately 12 weeks were pooled.

Whole-study results and caveats: The sample set comprised mostly white British donors with more females, and clonal diversity was possibly underestimated.

Profiled with immunoSEQ multiplex PCR; TCRdb holds only in-frame clones, not every one. The sample records about 70,000 clones, 85% being singletons. Concerning this clone itself: Its antigen is undetermined.

Source: peripheral blood, taken on day 0 of AZD1222 vaccination. This TCR was sampled from an adult in good health.

As DNA, the CDR3 is TGTGCCAGCATCCCTCGCATATTCGGGGGGCGGATTGCCGGGGAGCTGTTTTTT. This encodes CASIPRIFGGRIAGELFF. This chain links TRBV7-9 with TRBJ2-2, with a possible D match to TRBD2 (7 bases). V lost 7 bases, J lost 6 bases, and 27 bases lay in between. Germline lookup yields CDR1 SEHNR and CDR2 FQNEAQ (reference sequence). This CDR3 is 18 amino acids long.